What follows describes a single TCR beta chain. This receptor's antigen is unknown. No base quality information exists; no much larger clone differs at one position. The CDR3 regions of human TCRbeta chains were analyzed by immunosequencing. The original pipeline was this. TCRs in the repertoires were matched against a reference library of SARS-CoV-2-specific TCRs that had been generated with the MIRA antigen-specificity platform. Breadth was defined as the fraction of unique TCRs that were SARS-CoV-2-associated. Depth was defined as the fraction of total T cells that were SARS-CoV-2-associated. Using the MIRA data, each spike-specific TCR was assigned both to the spike region to which the TCR was reactive and to a CD4 or CD8 class. Log10-transformed breadth and depth values were compared by one-way ANOVA with Sidak's multiple comparisons tests. This is the immuneACCESS table as TCRdb keeps it, with only in-frame sequences that have V and J called. A part of the clones is gone; compared with another copy, unresolved V genes explain less than half, and the rest is unexplained. V and J calls and clone size follow that table, whereas D and trimming were derived from the DNA. This sample gives roughly 200,000 clones in total; around nine tenths of them show up just once. The biggest ten clones account for about 7.2% of the sample.

The CDR3 spans 15 residues, from the cysteine through the phenylalanine. Of the read, only the CDR3 DNA is kept; its 45 bases are in frame from base 1. The germline V gene encodes CDR1 SNHLY and CDR2 FYNNEI. The V and J ends are trimmed by 4 bases and 7 bases, leaving 14 bases between them. The source of the sample is a study of T cell responses to AZD1222 COVID-19 vaccine (dated by TCRdb to the early 2020s). In terms of the full investigation: AZD1222 recipients with second doses at about 4 weeks or about 12 weeks were pooled, because spike-specific TCR depth and breadth did not differ between schedules. TCR sequencing was performed for 230 to 250 trial participants, of whom about 210 were given two doses of AZD1222 and 26 were given two doses of MenACWY control vaccine. Trial participants were enrolled into age subgroups of 18-55, 56-69 and 70-plus years, which contained 148, 28 and 57 TCR-sequenced participants, respectively. Overall study results and their limits: Reportedly, almost half of the unique spike-specific TCRs recognized epitopes lying outside the regions that are mutated in the B.1.351 and B.1.1.7 variants. After two AZD1222 doses, both the breadth and the depth of spike-specific TCRs were significantly higher than at day 0 and than in MenACWY recipients. Participants were mostly white British, with more females than males. The authors suggested clonal diversity may have been underestimated. The 56-69-year group was small, and its depth increase did not reach significance, likely because of low power. Only a handful of AZD1222 recipients were SARS-CoV-2 seropositive at baseline, limiting conclusions about previously exposed vaccinees. Vaccine-associated CD4 TCRs spanned the whole spike protein, with dominant responses in regions 160-218 and 743-854. Because no day 14 peak-response samples were available, the repertoires could be characterized only after the peak T cell response.

The time point label of this sample denotes: baseline before first vaccination. Vaccinee samples were obtained from the UK trials COV001 and COV002, which included a single-blind randomized controlled phase 2/3 trial of AZD1222 (ChAdOx1 nCoV-19) in healthy adults. For TCRbeta chain sequencing, PBMC samples from trial participants were taken at day 0 and at day 28 after the second dose. In this chain, TRBV2 is recombined with TRBJ1-6; the D gene assignment is ambiguous. Sample: peripheral blood, taken on day 0 of AZD1222 vaccination. The sequence came from an adult in good health. The DNA sequence follows: TGTGCCAGCAGTGTTAACAGCCCTAGGAATTCACCCCTCCACTTT. Protein translation: CASSVNSPRNSPLHF.